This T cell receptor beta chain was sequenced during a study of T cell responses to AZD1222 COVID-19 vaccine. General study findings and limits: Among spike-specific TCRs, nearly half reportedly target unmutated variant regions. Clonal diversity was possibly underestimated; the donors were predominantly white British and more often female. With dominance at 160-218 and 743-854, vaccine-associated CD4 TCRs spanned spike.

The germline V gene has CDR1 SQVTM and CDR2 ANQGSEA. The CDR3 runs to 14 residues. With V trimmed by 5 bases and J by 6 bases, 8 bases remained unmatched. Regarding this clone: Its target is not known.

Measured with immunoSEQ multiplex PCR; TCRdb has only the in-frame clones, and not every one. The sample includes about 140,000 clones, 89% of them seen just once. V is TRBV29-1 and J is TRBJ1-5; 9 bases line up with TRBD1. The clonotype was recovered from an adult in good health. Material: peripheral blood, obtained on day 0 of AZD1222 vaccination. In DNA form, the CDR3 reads TGCAGCGTTATGGACAGGGGTTTTGGTCAGCCCCAGCATTTT. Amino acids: CSVMDRGFGQPQHF.